This T cell receptor beta chain was recovered during a study of blood T cell repertoires in COVID-19. On the study more broadly: Spain, Italy and the United States supplied samples that represented acute and convalescent COVID-19. Sample material is recorded as cDNA or gDNA derived from T cells, B-cell-depleted T cells, or PBMCs.

Profiling relied on immunoSEQ multiplex PCR, and the TCRdb table lists in-frame clones only, not all of them. The sample lists over 1,500 clones, about 75% seen once, with approximately 24% in the top ten. J lost 9 bases, V lost 0 bases, and 10 bases had no gene match. Germline V gene data show CDR1 as SGDLS and CDR2 as YYNGEE. This CDR3 has 16 amino acids. This chain connects TRBV9 to TRBJ2-1, with TRBD2 matching 9 bases. The TCR sequence derives from a man between 65 and 80 years old with active COVID-19. The specimen was peripheral blood. CDR3 nucleotides: TGTGCCAGCAGCGTAGGCCCAGTAGCGGGAGAGGGTGAGCAGTTCTTC. It codes for CASSVGPVAGEGEQFF.